One and the same sample provided the 20 T cell receptor beta chains below, sequenced in a study of T cells in Graves' hyperthyroidism and ophthalmopathy. RNA transcripts served as the template for amplifying TCR beta CDR3 regions. HTBI primers drove first-round RT-PCR of the TCR CDR3. TCRdb reprocessed the multiplex PCR reads via MiXCR and lists one record per CDR3 protein. Seen here are about 560,000 distinct CDR3 sequences, approximately 16% observed once, and the top ten hold roughly 18%. Input material: blood. All receptors come from a woman aged 18-35 years with Graves' hyperthyroidism.

This chain connects TRBV6-2 or TRBV6-3 to TRBJ2-4; no reliable D call. The V gene's germline CDR1 is MNHEY and CDR2 SVGEGT. The V gene lost 2 bases and the J gene lost 9 bases, with 8 bases spanning the gap. The CDR3 has 12 residues. CDR3 sequence: CASSYRARIQYF. CDR3 DNA: TGTGCCAGCAGTTACAGGGCGCGCATTCAGTACTTC.

In this sample, this clonotype turned up many times. The chain is built from TRBV6-1 and TRBJ2-3; D call uncertain. The V gene's germline CDR1 is MNHNS and CDR2 SASEGT. The length of the CDR3 is 14 residues. V dropped 5 bases and J dropped 4 bases, with 13 bases sitting between them. The CDR3, as DNA: TGTGCCAGCAGTCCTACGTCTTTGGCAGATACGCAGTATTTT. Protein sequence: CASSPTSLADTQYF.

This clonotype has at least ten counts. The chain carries TRBV11-2 and TRBJ2-3, with no clear D. Germline CDR1 and CDR2: SGHAT and FQNNGV. There are 14 residues in the CDR3. Trimming removed 0 bases at V and 4 bases at J, with 8 bases between. The CDR3: CASSLDRVADTQYF. CDR3 in DNA: TGTGCCAGCAGCTTAGATAGGGTTGCAGATACGCAGTATTTT. Combining the CDR3 with reference TRBV11-2 and TRBJ2-3 gives the whole variable domain EAGVAQSPRYKIIEKRQSVAFWCNPISGHATLYWYQQILGQGPKLLIQFQNNGVVDDSQLPKDRFSAERLKGVDSTLKIQPAKLEDSAVYLCASSLDRVADTQYFGPGTRLTVL.

Ten or more counts support this clonotype. The rearrangement uses TRBV7-8 and TRBJ1-1; D is uncertain. CDR1 is SGHVS and CDR2 is FQNEAQ in the germline V gene. The CDR3 is made up of 14 amino acids. V shed 5 bases and J shed 8 bases, with 18 bases lying between them. The chain's CDR3 is CASSVGQTNKEAFF. Here the CDR3 DNA reads TGTGCCAGCAGCGTAGGGCAGACTAACAAGGAAGCTTTCTTT. The full variable domain, in which reference TRBV7-8 and TRBJ1-1 provide the parts outside the CDR3, is GAGVSQSPRYKVAKRGQDVALRCDPISGHVSLFWYQQALGQGPEFLTYFQNEAQLDKSGLPSDRFFAERPEGSVSTLKIQRTQQEDSAVYLCASSVGQTNKEAFFGQGTRLTVV.

This clonotype turned up a few times. The V gene is TRBV7-9, the J gene TRBJ2-6; TRBD2 is a possible D gene (6 bases). CDR3 size: 16 residues. Germline CDR1 is SEHNR and CDR2 is FQNEAQ (reference sequence). V lost 0 bases to trimming and J lost 2 bases, with 8 bases between them. The CDR3 spells CASSLAGGAGANVLTF. CDR3 DNA sequence: TGTGCCAGCAGCTTAGCGGGCGGGGCTGGGGCCAACGTCCTGACTTTC.

The chain carries TRBV5-8 and TRBJ2-4, with D tentatively TRBD1 or TRBD2 (5 bases each). CDR3 size: 12 residues. The germline gives CDR1 SGHTS, CDR2 YDEGEE. Between the trimmed V and J ends, which lost 2 bases and 11 bases, there was a span of 11 bases. The CDR3 is CASSLGRGLQYF. In nucleotides, the CDR3 is TGTGCCAGCAGCTTAGGAAGGGGACTTCAGTACTTC.

This clonotype was detected only a few times. V usage is TRBV6-5 and J usage is TRBJ1-5; D might be TRBD1 (5 bases). CDR3 size: 14 residues. The germline gives CDR1 MNHEY, CDR2 SVGAGI. Trimming cost V 2 bases and J 6 bases, with 11 bases left between them. Here the CDR3 reads CASSYRVGGQPQHF. The CDR3 nucleotides are TGTGCCAGCAGTTACAGGGTTGGGGGTCAGCCCCAGCATTTT.

This clonotype was seen a handful of times. The rearrangement joins TRBV4-3 to TRBJ2-6; tentatively, D is TRBD2 (5 bases). Germline V gene sequence: CDR1 LGHNA, CDR2 YSLEER. The CDR3 runs to 16 residues. Trimming pared 1 base from V and 0 bases from J, leaving 7 bases between. CDR3 region: CASSQVRDSGANVLTF. CDR3 nucleotide sequence: TGCGCCAGCAGCCAAGTTCGGGACTCTGGGGCCAACGTCCTGACTTTC.

Concerning this clonotype itself: Germline and junction disagree at one end, which may indicate a read error. The J gene is TRBJ1-5, the V gene TRBV5-6, with D perhaps matching TRBD1 (5 bases). This CDR3 spans 15 amino acids. From germline, CDR1 is SGHDT and CDR2 YYEEEE. CDR3 bases: TGTGCCGGCAGCCCCACCCCGGCAGGGAATCAGCCCCAGCATTTT. It codes for CAGSPTPAGNQPQHF.

The chain has TRBV7-9 and TRBJ2-5, with D perhaps assigned TRBD1 or TRBD2 (5 bases each). The length of the CDR3 is 14 residues. The V end lost 3 bases, the J end lost 9 bases, and 17 bases lay between the germline ends. Per germline, CDR1 SEHNR and CDR2 FQNEAQ (reference sequence). The CDR3 sequence: CASSFLGETQAQYF. Written as DNA, the CDR3 is TGTGCCAGCAGCTTCCTGGGGGAGACGCAGGCCCAGTACTTC.

Only a few counts were recorded for this clonotype. This sequence joins TRBV4-3 and TRBJ2-1; 7 nucleotides align to TRBD2. The germline CDR1 and CDR2 sequences are LGHNA and YSLEER. With 4 bases clipped from V and 4 bases from J, the junction kept 4 bases outside the gene matches. This CDR3 has 14 amino acids. The CDR3 DNA follows: TGCGCCAGCAGCCCGGAGCGGGGTTACAATGAGCAGTTCTTC. This sequence encodes CASSPERGYNEQFF.

This clonotype was seen many times. The chain joins TRBV7-9 to TRBJ2-7, with 7 bases matching TRBD1. Germline V gene lookup returns CDR1 SEHNR and CDR2 FQNEAQ (reference sequence). The CDR3 totals 14 residues. After removal of 4 bases from V and 3 bases from J, the junction contained 6 bases not matched to a gene. CDR3 protein: CASSSGQANYEQYF. CDR3 bases: TGTGCCAGCAGCTCCGGACAGGCGAACTACGAGCAGTACTTC. Drawing the rest from reference TRBV7-9 and TRBJ2-7, the complete variable domain is DTGVSQNPRHKITKRGQNVTFRCDPISEHNRLYWYRQTLGQGPEFLTYFQNEAQLEKSRLLSDRFSAERPKGSFSTLEIQRTEQGDSAMYLCASSSGQANYEQYFGPGTRLTVT.

This clonotype occurred a few times. The chain recombines TRBV7-9 with TRBJ1-2; 7 bases line up with TRBD1. Germline V CDR1 and CDR2: SEHNR, FQNEAQ (reference sequence). J lost 8 bases, V lost 4 bases, and 13 bases had no gene match. The CDR3 is 15 residues long. The CDR3 sequence: CASSSGGTHRLGYTF. The CDR3 nucleotides read TGTGCCAGCAGCTCAGGGGGGACACACCGATTAGGCTACACCTTC.

V is TRBV2 and J is TRBJ2-1, with TRBD1 matching 9 bases. CDR3 length: 14 residues. The V segment lost 4 bases and the J segment 8 bases; nucleotides outside the gene matches: 6. Germline V gene data show CDR1 as SNHLY and CDR2 as FYNNEI. CDR3 nucleotide sequence: TGTGCCAGCAGTGGAAGGACAGGGGAACATGAGCAGTTCTTC. Translation gives CASSGRTGEHEQFF.

In its sample, this clonotype was seen many times. The chain employs TRBV2 and TRBJ2-7, with 7 bases fitting TRBD1. V lost 5 bases to trimming and J lost 0 bases; unmatched junction nucleotides: 4. Per germline, CDR1 SNHLY and CDR2 FYNNEI. The CDR3 extends over 14 amino acids. As DNA, the CDR3 is TGTGCCAGCAGTCCCGGGACAGCCTCCTACGAGCAGTACTTC. Its translation is CASSPGTASYEQYF.

The chain employs TRBV29-1 and TRBJ1-3, with D possibly TRBD1 on 6 matching bases. Germline assignment: CDR1 SQVTM and CDR2 ANQGSEA. CDR3 length: 11 amino acids. The V end lost 7 bases, the J end lost 5 bases, and 9 bases lay between the germline ends. This CDR3 reads CSADSRNTIYF. The CDR3 DNA reads TGCAGCGCGGACAGCAGAAACACCATATATTTT.

On this clonotype: This clone may be a read error of a much larger clone one base away. Because the CDR3's place on the DNA is in doubt, the DNA is left out and the CDR3 is given as listed by TCRdb. The V gene is TRBV3-1, the J gene TRBJ2-5; the table's D gene call, TRBD1, was not cross checked with the DNA. The CDR3 is 15 residues long, counting both termini. Germline CDR1 is LGHDT and CDR2 is YNNKEL (reference sequence). The CDR3 sequence is CASSVARGILETPYF.

The rearrangement uses TRBV4-3 and TRBJ2-5; unclear D gene. The CDR3 is 16 amino acids. The germline V and J ends were trimmed by 0 bases and 5 bases, with 16 bases remaining between them. Per germline, CDR1 LGHNA and CDR2 YSLEER. CDR3 sequence reads: CASSQDSLEVVETQYF. The CDR3 nucleotides are TGCGCCAGCAGCCAAGATAGCCTCGAGGTCGTGGAGACCCAGTACTTC.

The rearrangement uses TRBV6-1 and TRBJ2-3; 9 bases match TRBD2. Germline trimming cut 3 bases from V and 2 bases from J; bases unmatched to any gene: 6. The CDR3 loop spans 16 amino acids. In germline, CDR1 is MNHNS, CDR2 SASEGT. The chain's CDR3 is CASSDAAGGPTDTQYF. CDR3 DNA sequence: TGTGCCAGCAGTGATGCGGCGGGGGGGCCCACAGATACGCAGTATTTT.

Many counts were recorded for this clonotype. The chain links TRBV2 to TRBJ1-1; D unresolved. CDR1 and CDR2 (germline): SNHLY, FYNNEI. V lost 10 bases, J lost 0 bases, and 12 bases lay in between. The CDR3 totals 13 residues. For the CDR3, the DNA is TGTGCCATCCAGGTCCGGGTGAACACTGAAGCTTTCTTT. Encoded protein: CAIQVRVNTEAFF.